Listed here are 15 T cell receptor beta chains from one sample, sequenced in a study of regulatory T cells in long-lasting Graves disease. Regarding time point: newly diagnosed GD, antithyroid drugs for less than 3 months. PBMC-derived RNA was used for the TCR library. With iRepertoire HTBI primers and Arm-PCR of CDR3 regions, TCR beta libraries were built. TCRdb fed the multiplex PCR reads into MiXCR, producing one record per CDR3 protein. The profile covers 400,000 to 500,000 distinct CDR3 sequences, with about 14% appearing a single time and around a sixth taken by the ten largest. Another study also made use of these data, one on T cells in Graves' hyperthyroidism and ophthalmopathy.

The material sequenced was peripheral blood mononuclear cells (PBMCs), taken at new diagnosis, from a patient treated with antithyroid drugs. The receptors were gathered from a woman aged 50 to 60 with Graves disease.

This clonotype was counted between two and nine times. This chain links TRBV18 with TRBJ2-1; 11 nucleotides agree with TRBD2. Germline CDR1 and CDR2: KGHSH and LQKENI. Trimming at V came to 7 bases and at J to 9 bases, leaving 8 bases not matched to a gene. The CDR3 totals 14 residues. In DNA form, the CDR3 reads TGTGCCAGCTTCCAATCCGGGACTAGCGGTGAGCAGTTCTTC. Translated: CASFQSGTSGEQFF. The full variable domain, with the rest looked up from reference TRBV18 and TRBJ2-1, is NAGVMQNPRHLVRRRGQEARLRCSPMKGHSHVYWYRQLPEEGLKFMVYLQKENIIDESGMPKERFSAEFPKEGPSILRIQQVVRGDSAAYFCASFQSGTSGEQFFGPGTRLTVL.

J is TRBJ2-2 and V is TRBV29-1, with TRBD2 identical over 7 bases. Germline V gene data show CDR1 as SQVTM and CDR2 as ANQGSEA. The trim removed 2 bases at V and 4 bases at J, leaving 13 bases unmatched. The CDR3 length is 17 residues. The CDR3 region is CSVEIAGRGSGTGELFF. For the CDR3, the DNA is TGCAGCGTTGAAATCGCTGGGCGGGGGTCGGGCACCGGGGAGCTGTTTTTT.

The sample holds many counts of this clonotype. The chain recombines TRBV6-1 with TRBJ1-1; D not certain. The CDR3 is made up of 12 amino acids. CDR1 MNHNS and CDR2 SASEGT come from the germline V gene. Trimming took 8 bases from V and 1 from J, leaving 8 bases between them. The CDR3 nucleotides are TGTGCCAGCTCCGTAACGAACACTGAAGCTTTCTTT. The encoded protein is CASSVTNTEAFF.

J is TRBJ2-7 and V is TRBV7-8; 7 bases line up with TRBD1. After removal of 4 bases from V and 3 bases from J, the junction contained 9 bases not matched to a gene. The CDR3 loop spans 15 amino acids. The germline V gene encodes CDR1 SGHVS and CDR2 FQNEAQ. CDR3 protein: CASSSTGARGYEQYF. The CDR3 DNA follows: TGTGCCAGCAGCTCCACAGGGGCCAGGGGCTACGAGCAGTACTTC.

This clonotype came up a few times. This chain links TRBV20-1 with TRBJ2-7; perhaps TRBD2 as D (5 bases). CDR3 length equals 13 residues. Trimming left V 6 bases short and J 0 bases short, with 12 bases between. CDR1 is DFQATT and CDR2 is SNEGSKA in the germline V gene (reference sequence). The CDR3 region has the DNA TGCAGTGCCCCGGACTTTTCCTCCTACGAGCAGTACTTC. Encoded protein: CSAPDFSSYEQYF.

To note about this clonotype: A much larger clonotype is one base distant, so this may be a read error. The chain carries TRBV6-1 and TRBJ1-5, with a weak D call TRBD1 (5 bases). This CDR3 is built from 14 residues. Germline CDR1 is MNHNS and CDR2 is SASEGT. Trimming removed 5 bases at V and 0 bases at J, with 8 bases between. The CDR3 sequence is CASSRDCSNQPQHF. The CDR3 DNA is TGTGCCAGCAGTAGGGACTGTAGCAATCAGCCCCAGCATTTT.

The chain combines TRBV25-1 with TRBJ2-3; D is unresolved. Germline CDR1 reads MGHDK; CDR2 reads SYGVNS. V gave up 6 bases and J gave up 2 bases, with 15 bases separating them. This CDR3 spans 15 amino acids. The CDR3 sequence is CASSEGRGYTDTQYF. The CDR3 bases are TGTGCCAGCAGCGAAGGACGTGGATACACAGATACGCAGTATTTT.

This clonotype was detected only a few times. The chain is built from TRBV5-1 and TRBJ2-5; perhaps TRBD1 as D (5 bases). V gave up 7 bases and J gave up 1 base, with 11 bases separating them. Per germline, CDR1 SGHRS and CDR2 YFSETQ. This CDR3 is 13 amino acids long. The CDR3 DNA reads as TGCGCCAGCGGACACAGGTCCCAAGAGACCCAGTACTTC. Residues: CASGHRSQETQYF.

This clonotype was recorded at least ten times. The gene calls are TRBV3-1 and TRBJ2-3, with a tentative D call TRBD2 (6 bases). The CDR3 is 15 residues long. Germline V gives CDR1 LGHDT, CDR2 YNNKEL (reference sequence). Trimming took 4 bases from V and 2 from J, leaving 13 bases between them. Here the CDR3 reads CASSPISGHTDTQYF. The CDR3 region has the DNA TGTGCCAGCAGCCCAATTAGCGGACACACAGATACGCAGTATTTT.

At least ten counts were recorded for this clonotype. V gene TRBV3-1 combines with J gene TRBJ1-2; D remains ambiguous. The V end was cut by 1 base, the J end by 5 bases, with 2 bases between. The germline V gene encodes CDR1 LGHDT and CDR2 YNNKEL (reference sequence). This CDR3 is 11 amino acids long. DNA of the CDR3: TGTGCCAGCAGCCAAGGGTATGGCTACACCTTC. It is translated as CASSQGYGYTF.

Ten or more counts support this clonotype. The J gene is TRBJ2-1, the V gene TRBV12-3 or TRBV12-4, with 7 positions matching TRBD2. The CDR3 totals 14 residues. V shed 2 bases and J 8 bases; nucleotides not matched to a gene: 6. The CDR3 DNA is TGTGCCAGCAGTTTAAGACTAGCAGGCGATGAGCAGTTCTTC. Translating gives CASSLRLAGDEQFF.

This clonotype occurred many times. This chain uses TRBV30 with TRBJ1-5; a possible D gene is TRBD1 (5 bases). V lost 0 bases, J lost 7 bases, and 13 bases lay in between. CDR3 length: 14 residues. Germline V gene data show CDR1 as GTSNPN and CDR2 as SVGIG (reference sequence). The CDR3 region is CAWSVGSGKQPQHF. The CDR3 coding sequence is TGTGCCTGGAGTGTGGGGTCAGGGAAACAGCCCCAGCATTTT.

The chain uses TRBV11-2 and TRBJ1-6; perhaps TRBD1 as D (6 bases). With 1 base removed from V and 7 bases from J, the gap between germline ends came to 17 bases. The CDR3 runs to 17 residues. The germline gives CDR1 SGHAT, CDR2 FQNNGV. The CDR3 reads CASSLGHQGIVNSPLHF. DNA of the CDR3: TGTGCCAGCAGCTTAGGTCACCAGGGGATAGTCAATTCACCCCTCCACTTT.

This clonotype appeared a few times. This chain connects TRBV4-1 to TRBJ2-7, with D unclear. Trimming took 4 bases from V and 4 from J, leaving 17 bases between them. Germline V gives CDR1 MGHRA, CDR2 YSYEKL. This CDR3 spans 15 amino acids. CDR3 bases: TGCGCCAGCAGCCGGGTTGGCGGCGGCCCATACGAGCAGTACTTC. Amino acids: CASSRVGGGPYEQYF.

This clonotype was recorded at least ten times. The chain has TRBV6-1 and TRBJ1-5; D gene uncertain. The CDR3 has 12 residues. Germline V gene sequence: CDR1 MNHNS, CDR2 SASEGT. Trimming left V 6 bases short and J 4 bases short, with 7 bases between. The CDR3 DNA reads TGTGCCAGCAGGCTGGGTAATCAGCCCCAGCATTTT. This encodes CASRLGNQPQHF.